The 17 T cell receptor beta chains below all came from one sample that was sequenced in a study of blood T cell repertoires in COVID-19. The data were produced by immunoSEQ multiplex PCR, yet TCRdb's version contains in-frame clones alone and is incomplete. The sample consists of 300,000 to 350,000 clones, more than 90% of them appearing once. Input material: PBMCs or T cells enriched from blood (not recorded which). The receptors come from a woman younger than 45 who had been exposed to COVID-19.

The chain couples TRBV2 to TRBJ1-5; perhaps TRBD1 as D (6 bases). Looked up from germline, CDR1 is SNHLY and CDR2 is FYNNEI. Trimming took off 10 bases at V and 0 bases at J, with 10 bases between the two ends. CDR3 length: 13 residues. Here the CDR3 reads CATHRDSNQPQHF. The CDR3 DNA is TGTGCCACCCACAGGGATAGCAATCAGCCCCAGCATTTT.

This chain connects TRBV7-8 to TRBJ1-2; 8 bases agree with TRBD1. V lost 3 bases, J lost 4 bases, and 10 bases stayed unmatched. CDR3 size: 16 residues. From germline, CDR1 is SGHVS and CDR2 FQNEAQ. CDR3 region: CASSLTRTGTSYGYTF. CDR3 sequence (DNA): TGTGCCAGCAGCTTGACGCGGACAGGGACTTCCTATGGCTACACCTTC.

V gene TRBV5-1 combines with J gene TRBJ2-1, with 8 positions matching TRBD2. CDR1 SGHRS and CDR2 YFSETQ come from the germline V gene. The V and J ends lost 3 bases and 3 bases, in that order; junction bases with no gene match: 2. The CDR3 covers 14 residues. The CDR3 DNA reads TGCGCCAGCAGCTCCGGGGGGGACTACAATGAGCAGTTCTTC. Translation gives CASSSGGDYNEQFF. Variable domain in full (rest from reference TRBV5-1 and TRBJ2-1): KAGVTQTPRYLIKTRGQQVTLSCSPISGHRSVSWYQQTPGQGLQFLFEYFSETQRNKGNFPGRFSGRQFSNSRSEMNVSTLELGDSALYLCASSSGGDYNEQFFGPGTRLTVL.

The chain recombines TRBV4-1 with TRBJ2-1; a possible D gene is TRBD2 (6 bases). CDR3 length equals 16 residues. Germline V lookup: CDR1 MGHRA, CDR2 YSYEKL. Trimming stripped 1 base from V and 1 base from J, with 11 bases between. This CDR3 is CASSQVGLGSYNEQFF. As DNA, the CDR3 is TGCGCCAGCAGCCAAGTGGGACTGGGGTCCTACAATGAGCAGTTCTTC.

V usage is TRBV9 and J usage is TRBJ2-7, with TRBD1 matching over 11 bases. This CDR3 is built from 14 residues. Trimming cost V 3 bases and J 6 bases; bases outside gene matches: 5. Germline V gives CDR1 SGDLS, CDR2 YYNGEE. The CDR3 here is CASSEGTGGSEQYF. The DNA of the CDR3 is TGTGCCAGCAGCGAGGGGACAGGGGGTAGCGAGCAGTACTTC.

The chain uses TRBV6-2 or TRBV6-3 and TRBJ2-7; 9 bases are shared with TRBD1. This CDR3 comprises 14 residues. Trimming at V came to 7 bases and at J to 4 bases, leaving 8 bases not matched to a gene. Germline values: CDR1 MNHEY, CDR2 SVGEGT. CDR3 protein: CASTPGTGRYEQYF. The CDR3, as DNA: TGTGCCAGCACCCCCGGGACAGGGAGGTACGAGCAGTACTTC.

V is TRBV5-5 and J is TRBJ2-3, with no clear D. V dropped 5 bases and J dropped 1 base, with 17 bases sitting between them. The CDR3 has 16 amino acids. In germline, CDR1 is SGHKS, CDR2 YYEKEE (reference sequence). CDR3 loop: CASRPWIGQRTDTQYF. As DNA, the CDR3 is TGTGCCAGCAGGCCTTGGATTGGGCAGCGCACAGATACGCAGTATTTT.

Remarks on this clone: Within the sample, other DNA sequences also encode this same CDR3. V is TRBV27 and J is TRBJ1-2; no clear D. This CDR3 has 13 amino acids. Germline CDR1 reads MNHEY; CDR2 reads SMNVEV (reference sequence). V gave up 1 base and J gave up 8 bases, with 11 bases separating them. The CDR3 loop is CASSLYRGGGYTF. DNA of the CDR3: TGTGCCAGCAGTTTATACCGGGGAGGGGGCTACACCTTC.

This clone was seen more than once but under ten times. The chain employs TRBV5-1 and TRBJ1-4; weak D call: TRBD1 (5 bases). This CDR3 has 15 residues. V gave up 2 bases and J gave up 2 bases, with 10 bases separating them. Germline CDR1 is SGHRS and CDR2 is YFSETQ. CDR3 nucleotides: TGCGCCAGCAGCTTCAGCAGGGATACTAATGAAAAACTGTTTTTT. Its protein product is CASSFSRDTNEKLFF.

This clone has more than one count but fewer than ten. The chain is built from TRBV11-2 and TRBJ1-6, with TRBD1 matching 10 bases. Germline values: CDR1 SGHAT, CDR2 FQNNGV. V dropped 0 bases and J dropped 1; count of bases not matched to a gene: 3. CDR3 size: 18 residues. The CDR3, as DNA: TGTGCCAGCAGCTTAGACCGGGACAGGGGATCCTATAATTCACCCCTCCACTTT. Residues: CASSLDRDRGSYNSPLHF.

In regard to this clone: The same CDR3 is also encoded by other DNA sequences in this sample. In DNA, the CDR3 is TGTGCCAGCAGTCCCTTGGGACAGGGCGCCTACGAGCAGTACTTC. Translating gives CASSPLGQGAYEQYF. The chain recombines TRBV27 with TRBJ2-7, with 9 bases matching TRBD1. V shed 5 bases and J 2 bases; nucleotides not matched to a gene: 7. Germline-derived CDR1 and CDR2 are MNHEY and SMNVEV (reference sequence). CDR3 length equals 15 residues.

The chain carries TRBV2 and TRBJ2-7, with 7 bases lining up with TRBD1. This CDR3 comprises 13 residues. V shed 6 bases, J shed 7 bases, and the junction held 9 bases outside the gene matches. CDR1 is SNHLY, CDR2 FYNNEI, per germline. This chain's CDR3 is CASRGQSGQEQYF. The CDR3 DNA is TGTGCCAGCAGGGGACAGTCTGGCCAGGAGCAGTACTTC.

V gene TRBV6-5 combines with J gene TRBJ2-7; 7 bases agree with TRBD1. J was trimmed by 7 bases and V by 7 bases; bases with no gene match: 13. Germline loops: CDR1 MNHEY, CDR2 SVGAGI. The CDR3 length is 14 residues. The CDR3 sequence: CASTTSSGGWEQYF. CDR3 nucleotide sequence: TGTGCCAGCACCACGTCCTCAGGGGGTTGGGAGCAGTACTTC.

The chain links TRBV10-3 to TRBJ2-2, with 10 nucleotides matching TRBD2. This CDR3 is 16 amino acids long. Germline CDR1 and CDR2: ENHRY and SYGVKD. J gave up 4 bases and V 0 bases, and 2 bases lay outside the gene matches. The chain's CDR3 is CAISESSSGSTGELFF. The CDR3, as DNA: TGTGCCATCAGTGAGTCGTCTAGCGGGAGCACCGGGGAGCTGTTTTTT.

V and J are TRBV18 and TRBJ1-1; a possible D gene is TRBD1 (5 bases). The CDR3 loop spans 14 amino acids. V was cut by 3 bases and J by 1 base, with 9 bases left in between. Germline values: CDR1 KGHSH, CDR2 LQKENI. CDR3 nucleotide sequence: TGTGCCAGCTCACCGCGAGACAGGAACACTGAAGCTTTCTTT. As protein: CASSPRDRNTEAFF.

V usage is TRBV29-1 and J usage is TRBJ2-3; 7 nucleotides align to TRBD2. This CDR3 contains 15 residues. Looked up from germline, CDR1 is SQVTM and CDR2 is ANQGSEA. Trimming took 0 bases from V and 5 from J; bases not matched to a gene: 8. This chain's CDR3 is CSVEERGPGGDTQYF. The CDR3 coding sequence is TGCAGCGTTGAAGAACGCGGCCCGGGAGGAGATACGCAGTATTTT.

This chain joins TRBV5-4 and TRBJ1-1; TRBD1 agrees at 7 bases. The V segment lost 0 bases and the J segment 4 bases; nucleotides outside the gene matches: 6. The V gene's germline CDR1 is SGHNT and CDR2 YYREEE (reference sequence). The CDR3 contains 15 residues. Here the CDR3 DNA reads TGTGCCAGCAGCTTGGGACAGGGTGGAATCACTGAAGCTTTCTTT. This translates into CASSLGQGGITEAFF.